One and the same sample provided the 21 T cell receptor beta chains below, sequenced in a study of cytomegalovirus exposure and HLA in healthy donors. The PCR was carried out with 60 Vbeta primers and 13 Jbeta primers. The repertoire was sequenced with immunoSEQ multiplex PCR; TCRdb's copy has only in-frame clones and lacks some. The sample has roughly 140,000 clones; 75% to 85% are singletons. The sequencing input was PBMCs. All receptors derive from a man aged 50 to 60 in good health and CMV-seropositive.

In its sample, this clone was seen a few times. This sequence joins TRBV6-1 and TRBJ2-5, with 11 positions matching TRBD1. V gave up 6 bases and J gave up 4 bases; unmatched junction bases: 4. The CDR3 has 14 residues. Germline CDR1 MNHNS, CDR2 SASEGT. CDR3 nucleotides: TGTGCCAGCAGCCGGACAGGGGGCGCAGAGACCCAGTACTTC. It specifies CASSRTGGAETQYF.

This chain links TRBV30 with TRBJ1-6; possibly TRBD1 for D (5 bases). Germline CDR1 reads GTSNPN; CDR2 reads SVGIG (reference sequence). The CDR3 contains 15 residues. V was cut by 8 bases and J by 7 bases, with 21 bases left in between. CDR3 in amino acids: CAGDEGGVWNSPLHF. The CDR3 region has the DNA TGTGCCGGAGACGAAGGAGGGGTTTGGAATTCACCCCTCCACTTT.

A remark on this clone: A read error may produce the germline difference seen at one junction end. Other nucleotide sequences in the sample specify the same CDR3. The chain joins TRBV29-1 to TRBJ1-2; a possible D gene is TRBD1 (5 bases). Germline CDR1 and CDR2: SQVTM and ANQGSEA. The CDR3 totals 11 residues. The CDR3 DNA follows: TGCAGCGTTGGACAGAACTATGGTTACACCTTC. Protein product: CSVGQNYGYTF.

The gene calls are TRBV28 and TRBJ2-1, with 7 bases fitting TRBD1. Germline lookup yields CDR1 MDHEN and CDR2 SYDVKM. The CDR3 sequence is 13 residues long. Unmatched junction bases numbered 5, after V lost 5 bases and J lost 7 bases. The CDR3 here is CASSTPDRNEQFF. The CDR3 region has the DNA TGTGCCAGCAGTACCCCGGACAGGAATGAGCAGTTCTTC.

The chain links TRBV5-6 to TRBJ2-5, with 8 bases fitting TRBD1. V lost 4 bases, J lost 5 bases, and 4 bases stayed unmatched. The length of the CDR3 is 13 residues. The germline CDR1 and CDR2 sequences are SGHDT and YYEEEE. The CDR3 bases are TGTGCCAGCAGCCCTACAGGGGGGGAGACCCAGTACTTC. It yields the protein CASSPTGGETQYF.

The sample holds one count of this clone. The chain carries TRBV6-1 and TRBJ1-6; 9 bases match TRBD1. The CDR3 contains 13 residues. V lost 6 bases and J lost 11; bases outside the gene matches: 5. Per the germline V gene, CDR1 is MNHNS and CDR2 is SASEGT. CDR3 sequence (DNA): TGTGCCAGCAGAGGGACAGGGACGACACCCCTCCACTTT. Encoded protein: CASRGTGTTPLHF.

The rearrangement links TRBV5-1 to TRBJ2-7; 9 positions match TRBD2. V lost 4 bases to trimming and J lost 7 bases; unmatched junction nucleotides: 15. Germline CDR1 reads SGHRS; CDR2 reads YFSETQ. This CDR3 has 16 residues. CDR3 DNA: TGCGCCAGCAGCCGAACGACTGCGGGAGGGCCGTTTGAGCAGTACTTC. Its protein is CASSRTTAGGPFEQYF. Full variable domain (outside the CDR3, taken from reference TRBV5-1 and TRBJ2-7): KAGVTQTPRYLIKTRGQQVTLSCSPISGHRSVSWYQQTPGQGLQFLFEYFSETQRNKGNFPGRFSGRQFSNSRSEMNVSTLELGDSALYLCASSRTTAGGPFEQYFGPGTRLTVT.

V gene TRBV6-6 combines with J gene TRBJ1-6; possible D gene TRBD1, 6 bases. Looked up from germline, CDR1 is MNHNY and CDR2 is SVGAGI (reference sequence). Deletions cut 7 bases from V and 0 bases from J, with 13 bases between. The CDR3 runs 16 residues. This chain's CDR3 is CASTLGQSSYNSPLHF. In nucleotides, the CDR3 is TGTGCCAGCACCCTTGGACAGAGCTCCTATAATTCACCCCTCCACTTT.

Points on this clone: This same CDR3 is encoded by further DNA sequences in the sample. The chain has TRBV5-4 and TRBJ1-3; D is ambiguous. The CDR3 is made up of 15 amino acids. The V end lost 4 bases, the J end lost 1 base, and 12 bases lay between the germline ends. Per germline, CDR1 SGHNT and CDR2 YYREEE (reference sequence). The CDR3 protein is CASSPRGSSGNTIYF. The CDR3 nucleotides are TGTGCCAGCAGCCCGCGGGGAAGTTCTGGAAACACCATATATTTT.

This rearrangement joins TRBV6-5 to TRBJ1-1; 9 bases align to TRBD1. V shed 6 bases and J 5 bases; nucleotides not matched to a gene: 7. The CDR3 is made up of 14 amino acids. Germline values: CDR1 MNHEY, CDR2 SVGAGI. The CDR3, as DNA: TGTGCCAGCAGCCGCGGACAGGGGACAACTGAAGCTTTCTTT. Translating gives CASSRGQGTTEAFF.

The chain has TRBV9 and TRBJ2-1; 8 bases fit TRBD1. CDR1 and CDR2 from the germline V gene are SGDLS and YYNGEE. The length of the CDR3 is 17 residues. V dropped 0 bases and J dropped 5; count of bases not matched to a gene: 10. The CDR3 coding sequence is TGTGCCAGCAGCGTAGAGTGGACAGGGAATATCCACAATGAGCAGTTCTTC. Translated, it gives CASSVEWTGNIHNEQFF.

The J gene is TRBJ2-7, the V gene TRBV7-9; TRBD2 matches at 8 bases. The CDR3 covers 12 residues. Germline V gene lookup returns CDR1 SEHNR and CDR2 FQNEAQ (reference sequence). After removal of 10 bases from V and 7 bases from J, the junction contained 9 bases not matched to a gene. The CDR3 sequence: CATTSGSWEQYF. The CDR3 nucleotides are TGTGCCACTACTAGCGGATCTTGGGAGCAGTACTTC.

The chain joins TRBV11-3 to TRBJ2-1; tentatively, D is TRBD2 (6 bases). V lost 4 bases and J lost 7, with 14 bases in between. Germline assignment: CDR1 SGHNT and CDR2 YENEEA. The CDR3 totals 14 residues. The CDR3 nucleotides are TGTGCCAGCAGCTCCGATACTAGCTTGAATGAGCAGTTCTTC. This codes for CASSSDTSLNEQFF.

In its sample, this clone was seen a few times. The chain is built from TRBV25-1 and TRBJ2-7; 7 nucleotides match TRBD2. This CDR3 has 15 residues. In germline, CDR1 is MGHDK, CDR2 SYGVNS. V was clipped by 1 base and J by 3 bases; unmatched bases: 6. The CDR3 is CASSESASGNYEQYF. CDR3 nucleotide sequence: TGTGCCAGCAGTGAATCGGCTAGCGGAAACTACGAGCAGTACTTC.

V and J are TRBV5-1 and TRBJ1-1; D gene unclear. V lost 0 bases and J lost 1, with 7 bases in between. Germline V CDR1 and CDR2: SGHRS, YFSETQ. CDR3 size: 14 residues. CDR3 in DNA: TGCGCCAGCAGCTTGGCCCGGGAGAACACTGAAGCTTTCTTT. It codes for CASSLARENTEAFF.

The chain uses TRBV6-5 and TRBJ2-5; perhaps TRBD2 as D (7 bases). The CDR3 spans 13 residues. The germline V and J ends were trimmed by 5 bases and 5 bases, with 12 bases remaining between them. The germline CDR1 and CDR2 sequences are MNHEY and SVGAGI. The CDR3, as DNA: TGTGCCAGCAGTGCGGGGGCGGAGGAGACCCAGTACTTC. Translation: CASSAGAEETQYF.

The chain joins TRBV7-2 to TRBJ2-5; 7 nucleotides align to TRBD1. Germline V gives CDR1 SGHTA, CDR2 FQGNSA. Unmatched junction bases numbered 6, after V lost 4 bases and J lost 4 bases. This CDR3 contains 14 residues. This chain's CDR3 is CASSSTGFTETQYF. In DNA, the CDR3 is TGTGCCAGCAGCTCGACAGGGTTTACAGAGACCCAGTACTTC.

The V call is TRBV5-4, the J call TRBJ2-5; 9 bases align to TRBD1. V shed 4 bases, J shed 5 bases, and the junction held 6 bases outside the gene matches. The CDR3 is 14 residues long. From germline, CDR1 is SGHNT and CDR2 YYREEE (reference sequence). DNA of the CDR3: TGTGCCAGCAGCCTAGACAGGGGGGTGGAGACCCAGTACTTC. Amino acids: CASSLDRGVETQYF.

The rearrangement uses TRBV7-9 and TRBJ1-2, with 7 bases identical to TRBD1. Germline V gives CDR1 SEHNR, CDR2 FQNEAQ (reference sequence). The V gene end was trimmed by 1 base and the J gene end by 1 base; junction bases not matched to a gene: 6. This CDR3 comprises 16 residues. The CDR3 spells CASSLGRDSLNYGYTF. The CDR3 DNA reads TGTGCCAGCAGCTTAGGCCGGGACAGCCTTAACTATGGCTACACCTTC.

J is TRBJ1-4 and V is TRBV15; D ambiguous. The CDR3 is 14 amino acids. V shed 9 bases and J shed 1 base, with 12 bases lying between them. The germline CDR1 and CDR2 sequences are LNHNV and YYDKDF (reference sequence). The DNA of the CDR3 is TGTGCCACTAACCGGGGTCTAACTAATGAAAAACTGTTTTTT. It yields the protein CATNRGLTNEKLFF.

This chain joins TRBV13 and TRBJ1-2; 8 positions match TRBD1. Germline CDR1 is PRHDT and CDR2 is FYEKMQ (reference sequence). The ends lost 5 bases at V and 5 bases at J; junction bases unmatched: 10. This CDR3 is built from 15 residues. CDR3 in amino acids: CASSLSMDREYGYTF. Here the CDR3 DNA reads TGTGCCAGCAGCCTAAGTATGGACAGGGAATATGGCTACACCTTC.